The 31 T cell receptor beta chains listed next were all sequenced from one sample in a study of cytomegalovirus exposure and HLA in healthy donors. 13 Jbeta primers and 60 Vbeta primers were used for the PCR. TCRdb's copy holds only in-frame clones and misses some; the assay was immunoSEQ multiplex PCR. The sample's table shows some 130,000 clones. The material sequenced was PBMCs. The receptor set was obtained from a woman between 40 and 55 years old in good health and CMV-seropositive.

The chain links TRBV7-3 to TRBJ1-5; perhaps TRBD1 as D (6 bases). CDR3 length: 16 amino acids. Trimming removed 5 bases from V and 3 bases from J, with 17 bases in between. Germline loops: CDR1 SGHTA, CDR2 FQGTGA. The CDR3 here is CASSRPGQGFNQPQHF. Here the CDR3 DNA reads TGTGCCAGCAGCAGGCCGGGACAAGGTTTCAATCAGCCCCAGCATTTT.

CDR3 DNA: TGTGCCAGCAGCGTAGATGTGGGCAGAAACCAAGAGACCCAGTACTTC. It translates to CASSVDVGRNQETQYF. The rearrangement links TRBV9 to TRBJ2-5; D is undetermined. The germline CDR1 and CDR2 sequences are SGDLS and YYNGEE. Trimming took 0 bases from V and 0 from J, leaving 12 bases between them. The CDR3 is 16 amino acids.

The chain couples TRBV10-3 to TRBJ1-2; perhaps TRBD1 as D (6 bases). Trimming stripped 3 bases from V and 3 bases from J, with 20 bases between. Germline-derived CDR1 and CDR2 are ENHRY and SYGVKD. The CDR3 totals 17 residues. The CDR3 loop reads CAISDRGLILGDYGYTF. CDR3 nucleotides: TGTGCCATCAGTGACAGGGGACTAATCTTAGGGGACTATGGCTACACCTTC.

This chain uses TRBV2 with TRBJ2-1; TRBD1 might be the D (7 bases). V was shortened by 2 bases and J by 2 bases, with 10 bases between the two germline ends. The germline V gene has CDR1 SNHLY and CDR2 FYNNEI. This CDR3 spans 15 amino acids. This CDR3 reads CASSEQGEAYNEQFF. CDR3 DNA sequence: TGTGCCAGCAGTGAACAGGGGGAGGCCTACAATGAGCAGTTCTTC.

The rearrangement links TRBV6-1 to TRBJ2-2, with 10 nucleotides matching TRBD2. V dropped 9 bases and J dropped 5; count of bases not matched to a gene: 6. Germline lookup yields CDR1 MNHNS and CDR2 SASEGT. CDR3 size: 14 residues. The CDR3 bases are TGTGCCAGTACGACTAGCGGGCCGACCGGGGAGCTGTTTTTT. Translated: CASTTSGPTGELFF.

This chain uses TRBV5-1 with TRBJ1-1; D not certain. Trimming cost V 4 bases and J 0 bases, with 13 bases left between them. The CDR3 loop spans 15 amino acids. Germline CDR1 reads SGHRS; CDR2 reads YFSETQ. CDR3 region: CASSHNTRMNTEAFF. DNA for the CDR3: TGCGCCAGCAGCCATAATACTCGTATGAACACTGAAGCTTTCTTT.

The chain recombines TRBV4-1 with TRBJ2-1; D possibly corresponds to TRBD2 (5 bases). V gave up 6 bases and J gave up 7 bases, with 13 bases separating them. CDR1 MGHRA and CDR2 YSYEKL come from the germline V gene. The length of the CDR3 is 13 residues. The CDR3 nucleotides are TGCGCCAGCAGTCGACCGTCGGGAAATGAGCAGTTCTTC. Encoded protein: CASSRPSGNEQFF.

This rearrangement joins TRBV4-1 to TRBJ1-1; 9 bases line up with TRBD1. V gave up 1 base and J gave up 3 bases; unmatched junction bases: 3. The CDR3 contains 15 residues. CDR1 and CDR2 (germline): MGHRA, YSYEKL. Here the CDR3 reads CASSQGQGGDTEAFF. The CDR3 DNA follows: TGCGCCAGCAGCCAAGGACAGGGGGGGGACACTGAAGCTTTCTTT.

The genes are TRBV28 and TRBJ2-4; D possibly corresponds to TRBD2 (6 bases). The germline gives CDR1 MDHEN, CDR2 SYDVKM. This CDR3 contains 14 residues. V shed 7 bases and J shed 7 bases, with 17 bases lying between them. CDR3 protein: CASTPEGGYNIQYF. The DNA for the CDR3 is TGTGCCAGCACCCCGGAGGGAGGTTATAACATTCAGTACTTC.

This chain joins TRBV30 and TRBJ1-3; possibly TRBD1 for D (5 bases). This CDR3 spans 15 amino acids. Trimming took 4 bases from V and 0 from J, leaving 13 bases between them. CDR1 and CDR2 from the germline V gene are GTSNPN and SVGIG (reference sequence). DNA of the CDR3: TGTGCCTGGAATGTAGACAGTTACTCTGGAAACACCATATATTTT. This codes for CAWNVDSYSGNTIYF.

V gene TRBV13 combines with J gene TRBJ2-5; 8 bases fit TRBD1. The V gene's germline CDR1 is PRHDT and CDR2 FYEKMQ (reference sequence). V lost 6 bases to trimming and J lost 11 bases; unmatched junction nucleotides: 8. The CDR3 is 12 residues long. The CDR3 loop is CASSHSGGLQYF. The CDR3 DNA is TGTGCCAGCAGTCATTCAGGGGGCCTTCAGTACTTC.

This chain links TRBV19 with TRBJ2-7, with D possibly matching TRBD2 (5 bases). The CDR3 consists of 13 residues. The germline V and J ends were trimmed by 8 bases and 2 bases, with 13 bases remaining between them. Per the germline V gene, CDR1 is LNHDA and CDR2 is SQIVND (reference sequence). The CDR3, as DNA: TGTGCCAGTGGACCGGACGGGACCTACGAGCAGTACTTC. Translating gives CASGPDGTYEQYF.

A word on this clone: At the DNA level, this CDR3 is encoded by other sequences in the same sample as well. The DNA for the CDR3 is TGTGCCAGCAGCCTGGGAGGAACTAATGAAAAACTGTTTTTT. Protein product: CASSLGGTNEKLFF. The V call is TRBV7-8, the J call TRBJ1-4; D remains ambiguous. CDR3 length equals 14 residues. V lost 5 bases and J lost 1, with 8 bases in between. Germline V gene lookup returns CDR1 SGHVS and CDR2 FQNEAQ.

The V and J genes are TRBV7-3 and TRBJ2-1, with 8 bases lining up with TRBD2. Germline-derived CDR1 and CDR2 are SGHTA and FQGTGA. This CDR3 is 15 amino acids long. V shed 4 bases, J shed 6 bases, and the junction held 8 bases outside the gene matches. The CDR3 protein is CASSSLAGSGNEQFF. CDR3 DNA: TGTGCCAGCAGCTCCTTAGCGGGATCGGGCAATGAGCAGTTCTTC.

This chain links TRBV2 with TRBJ2-7; 14 positions match TRBD2. This CDR3 is built from 17 residues. Looked up from germline, CDR1 is SNHLY and CDR2 is FYNNEI. V trimming: 4 bases; J trimming: 5 bases; junction bases outside the gene matches: 10. In DNA, the CDR3 is TGTGCCAGCAGTGTCCGGACTAGCGGGAGGAATAGGAACGAGCAGTACTTC. Translated: CASSVRTSGRNRNEQYF.

The J gene is TRBJ1-5, the V gene TRBV5-1; D is perhaps TRBD1 (5 bases). V was trimmed by 4 bases and J by 0 bases, leaving 11 bases between them. Germline V lookup: CDR1 SGHRS, CDR2 YFSETQ. This CDR3 spans 15 amino acids. The CDR3 loop reads CASSRQGDSNQPQHF. CDR3 DNA sequence: TGCGCCAGCAGCCGACAAGGGGATAGCAATCAGCCCCAGCATTTT.

The chain combines TRBV29-1 with TRBJ2-3; D is possibly TRBD1 (7 bases). Germline CDR1 SQVTM, CDR2 ANQGSEA. The V and J ends lost 5 bases and 4 bases respectively, with 16 bases between them. The CDR3 is made up of 14 amino acids. The chain's CDR3 is CSVRGRQGPDTQYF. The CDR3 nucleotides are TGCAGCGTTCGGGGGAGACAGGGCCCAGATACGCAGTATTTT.

The chain uses TRBV27 and TRBJ2-1; 8 positions match TRBD1. CDR1 MNHEY and CDR2 SMNVEV come from the germline V gene (reference sequence). J gave up 4 bases and V 2 bases, and 4 bases lay outside the gene matches. CDR3 length equals 15 residues. CDR3 DNA sequence: TGTGCCAGCAGTTTAGGTACAGGGGGTTACAATGAGCAGTTCTTC. It specifies CASSLGTGGYNEQFF.

J is TRBJ2-3 and V is TRBV6-5; 7 nucleotides agree with TRBD1. In germline, CDR1 is MNHEY, CDR2 SVGAGI. The trim removed 10 bases at V and 2 bases at J, leaving 12 bases unmatched. The CDR3 extends over 15 amino acids. CDR3 in DNA: TGTGCCACCATTCTCGGACAGGCTGACACAGATACGCAGTATTTT. This sequence encodes CATILGQADTDTQYF.

The chain has TRBV18 and TRBJ2-5; 10 bases match TRBD2. The CDR3 has 15 amino acids. J lost 0 bases, V lost 3 bases, and 1 base had no gene match. Germline V lookup: CDR1 KGHSH, CDR2 LQKENI. CDR3 protein: CASSPLAGDQETQYF. The CDR3 bases are TGTGCCAGCTCACCGCTAGCGGGAGACCAAGAGACCCAGTACTTC.

The V gene is TRBV11-3, the J gene TRBJ2-7; 7 nucleotides match TRBD2. Germline-derived CDR1 and CDR2 are SGHNT and YENEEA. V lost 6 bases and J lost 0; bases outside the gene matches: 5. CDR3 size: 14 residues. CDR3 region: CASSPQRGSYEQYF. CDR3 DNA: TGTGCCAGCAGTCCCCAGCGGGGCTCCTACGAGCAGTACTTC.

CDR3 sequence (DNA): TGCGCCAGCAGCTTGGGGCGGGGGGGTCTGGACGAGCAGTACTTC. Its translation is CASSLGRGGLDEQYF. The rearrangement uses TRBV5-1 and TRBJ2-7, with 9 bases matching TRBD2. The germline V gene encodes CDR1 SGHRS and CDR2 YFSETQ. The V segment lost 0 bases and the J segment 5 bases; nucleotides outside the gene matches: 6. This CDR3 contains 15 residues.

The chain has TRBV4-1 and TRBJ1-2; D is unclear. Germline CDR1 and CDR2: MGHRA and YSYEKL. The CDR3 runs 15 residues. V was shortened by 1 base and J by 3 bases, with 12 bases between the two germline ends. The CDR3 loop reads CASSQGVGEDYGYTF. DNA of the CDR3: TGCGCCAGCAGCCAAGGTGTAGGTGAGGACTATGGCTACACCTTC.

The rearrangement links TRBV10-1 to TRBJ2-7; 10 bases align to TRBD2. Germline lookup yields CDR1 WNHNN and CDR2 SYGVQD (reference sequence). V was clipped by 3 bases and J by 3 bases; unmatched bases: 5. The CDR3 runs 15 residues. The CDR3 is CASSDRTSGVYEQYF. The CDR3 coding sequence is TGCGCCAGCAGTGATCGGACTAGCGGCGTCTACGAGCAGTACTTC.

The gene calls are TRBV19 and TRBJ2-5, with D perhaps matching TRBD2 (6 bases). The CDR3 length is 13 residues. CDR1 LNHDA and CDR2 SQIVND come from the germline V gene (reference sequence). V lost 6 bases, J lost 6 bases, and 14 bases lay in between. The CDR3 loop reads CASRGGATKTQYF. CDR3 nucleotide sequence: TGTGCCAGTAGGGGCGGGGCTACCAAGACCCAGTACTTC.

J is TRBJ2-5 and V is TRBV7-8, with a weak D call TRBD2 (5 bases). The end of the DNA is better explained by TRBJ2-7, so the J call may be wrong. The CDR3 loop spans 15 amino acids. Looked up from germline, CDR1 is SGHVS and CDR2 is FQNEAQ. The CDR3 region has the DNA TGTGCCAGCAGCTTAGCAGGAGGCAGAGCCTACGAGCAGTACTTC. Its translation: CASSLAGGRAYEQYF.

V gene TRBV7-2 combines with J gene TRBJ1-5; 8 bases fit TRBD1. The length of the CDR3 is 15 residues. The germline V gene has CDR1 SGHTA and CDR2 FQGNSA. J gave up 6 bases and V 5 bases, and 9 bases lay outside the gene matches. DNA of the CDR3: TGTGCCAGCAGCCCAGAGGACAGGGCAAGTCAGCCCCAGCATTTT. Translation gives CASSPEDRASQPQHF.

The genes are TRBV28 and TRBJ2-7; no definite D call. Germline V gives CDR1 MDHEN, CDR2 SYDVKM. V was cut by 7 bases and J by 3 bases, with 13 bases left in between. This CDR3 has 13 amino acids. CDR3 bases: TGTGCCAGCATGAACTCGGTGAGCTACGAGCAGTACTTC. Amino acids: CASMNSVSYEQYF.

This chain joins TRBV7-2 and TRBJ2-7, with 8 bases aligning to TRBD1. The V gene end was trimmed by 1 base and the J gene end by 3 bases; junction bases not matched to a gene: 5. Germline CDR1 is SGHTA and CDR2 is FQGNSA. The CDR3 contains 15 residues. The CDR3 sequence: CASSLEQGGSYEQYF. The DNA for the CDR3 is TGTGCCAGCAGCTTAGAACAGGGGGGAAGCTACGAGCAGTACTTC.

The chain couples TRBV25-1 to TRBJ2-7; D remains ambiguous. V lost 1 base and J lost 3, with 7 bases in between. CDR3 length equals 13 residues. Germline lookup yields CDR1 MGHDK and CDR2 SYGVNS. The CDR3 coding sequence is TGTGCCAGCAGTGAATTTCGTAGCTACGAGCAGTACTTC. It is translated as CASSEFRSYEQYF.

V usage is TRBV7-3 and J usage is TRBJ2-3, with 14 bases identical to TRBD2. This CDR3 comprises 14 residues. Germline V lookup: CDR1 SGHTA, CDR2 FQGTGA. V shed 5 bases, J shed 8 bases, and the junction held 3 bases outside the gene matches. CDR3 protein: CASSPGTSGGTQYF. The DNA for the CDR3 is TGTGCCAGCAGCCCCGGGACTAGCGGGGGTACGCAGTATTTT. Using reference TRBV7-3 and TRBJ2-3 for the parts outside the CDR3, the full variable domain is GAGVSQTPSNKVTEKGKYVELRCDPISGHTALYWYRQSLGQGPEFLIYFQGTGAADDSGLPNDRFFAVRPEGSVSTLKIQRTERGDSAVYLCASSPGTSGGTQYFGPGTRLTVL.